This TCR beta chain was profiled in a study of a mutant IDH1 vaccine in newly diagnosed glioma (dated by TCRdb to the early 2020s). About the full investigation: The approximately 30 treated patients were approximately 62% male and approximately 40% female, with a mean age of approximately 38 years. Before enrollment, most patients had been given radiochemotherapy with temozolomide as standard therapy, while the rest had received either radiotherapy alone or temozolomide alone. Peripheral blood samples were drawn at six visits, namely V03 (baseline), V05, V07, V10, V12 and V13. Longitudinal TCRB deep sequencing was done for about two dozen treated patients, wherever samples were available for exploratory analyses.

The intended sense of this specimen's time point label: baseline, week 1 (first vaccination visit). This sample's treatment or condition label indicates: pre-vaccination baseline after standard-of-care therapy. Newly diagnosed WHO grade 3 or 4 IDH1-mutant astrocytomas showing loss of nuclear ATRX were present in the donors. The samples were drawn from NOA16, a multicentre, single-arm, open-label phase I trial in Germany that tested a mutant IDH1 peptide vaccine in humans for the first time. For immunogenicity testing, the blood drawn at visit V03 was used as the baseline sample. Genomic DNA for TCRB sequencing was isolated from EDTA blood with the DNeasy Blood and Tissue Kit. Note on this clone: Its antigen specificity is not known. There are no base qualities to consult, and no much larger clone falls within one base.

Here is what the overall study found, with its caveats: Changes in the top peripheral T cell clonotypes picked up by TCRB sequencing did not appear to be linked to pseudoprogression. Across multiple MHC alleles, vaccine-induced immune responses were seen in 85% to 95% of patients. The authors noted that analyses of patient blood samples could not be reproduced because of sample limitations. Availability determined which PBMC samples were chosen for TCRB deep sequencing.

The method behind the library was the immunoSEQ multiplex PCR assay. The hsTCRB Kit was used according to the manufacturer's protocol to amplify rearranged TCR beta chain sequences. Sequencing of TCRB libraries was carried out on an Illumina MiSeq. As for how the authors treated the data: The kit vendor's proprietary platform handled demultiplexing, trimming and gene mapping. TCRdb stores this immuneACCESS table with in-frame sequences only. Part of the clones is absent; in the studies checked, under half of the shortfall reflects unresolved V genes, and no reason is known for the rest. That table furnishes V, J and clone size, whereas the DNA furnished D and trimming. In all, the sample holds 55,000 to 70,000 clones, and 79% of those were seen once. Jointly, the top ten make up roughly 8% of the sample. This sample comprised PBMCs, obtained from a glioma patient treated with radiotherapy, temozolomide or both. This receptor was taken from a man aged 45 to 65 with glioma.

At the DNA level, the sequence is TGTGCCACCAGCAGAGATCGGGGGCATTCTGAAAAACTGTTTTTT. It is translated as CATSRDRGHSEKLFF. The chain joins TRBV15 to TRBJ1-4; TRBD1 is perhaps the D gene, given 6 matching bases. Between the V and J ends, shortened by 0 bases and 7 bases respectively, the junction contains 12 bases. The germline V gene (reference sequence) provides CDR1 LNHNV and CDR2 YYDKDF. CDR3 length: 15 amino acids, cysteine to phenylalanine. Kept here is only the CDR3 DNA, which spans 45 bases and is read in frame from base 1.